Each of the 14 T cell receptor beta chains below was sequenced from the same sample in a study of blood T cell repertoires in COVID-19. Assay: immunoSEQ multiplex PCR; the TCRdb copy retains only in-frame clones and omits some. This table has 40,000 to 65,000 clones, around 80% appearing once. The sample consisted of peripheral blood. These receptors all stem from a human donor in a cohort sampled during active COVID-19.

This clone was counted between two and nine times. The chain is built from TRBV6-1 and TRBJ2-1; tentatively, D is TRBD1 (6 bases). V lost 1 base and J 4 bases, leaving 17 bases between the germline ends. The germline gives CDR1 MNHNS, CDR2 SASEGT. This CDR3 is 17 amino acids long. The CDR3 sequence is CASSEGTAQGLYNEQFF. As DNA, the CDR3 is TGTGCCAGCAGTGAAGGGACAGCACAAGGATTATACAATGAGCAGTTCTTC.

This chain links TRBV5-8 with TRBJ2-7, with D maybe TRBD2 (5 bases). CDR1 and CDR2 (germline): SGHTS, YDEGEE. The CDR3 runs 13 residues. With 3 bases removed from V and 3 bases from J, the gap between germline ends came to 10 bases. For the CDR3, the DNA is TGTGCCAGCAGCTACGGGATTTTCTACGAGCAGTACTTC. Protein: CASSYGIFYEQYF.

This clone was seen once. The CDR3 bases are TGTGCCAGCAGTTTACCCCGGAGGCAGCCCCAGCATTTT. Residues: CASSLPRRQPQHF. This chain joins TRBV28 and TRBJ1-5, with no clear D. V was trimmed by 2 bases and J by 7 bases, leaving 9 bases between them. This CDR3 contains 13 residues. Germline V gene sequence: CDR1 MDHEN, CDR2 SYDVKM.

V usage is TRBV6-6 and J usage is TRBJ1-4, with a tentative D call TRBD1 (6 bases). V lost 5 bases, J lost 4 bases, and 14 bases lay in between. Germline CDR1 is MNHNY and CDR2 is SVGAGI (reference sequence). This CDR3 region has 15 residues. In nucleotides, the CDR3 is TGTGCCAGCAGTGCACCCAGGGGTGTTAATGAAAAACTGTTTTTT. Translated: CASSAPRGVNEKLFF.

The chain recombines TRBV6-5 with TRBJ2-7; a possible D gene is TRBD2 (5 bases). Germline CDR1 MNHEY, CDR2 SVGAGI. V gave up 2 bases and J gave up 4 bases, with 9 bases separating them. The CDR3 is made up of 13 amino acids. The CDR3, as DNA: TGTGCCAGCAGTTACCATGGGGAGTACGAGCAGTACTTC. It specifies CASSYHGEYEQYF.

The V gene is TRBV15, the J gene TRBJ1-2, with 7 bases identical to TRBD1. The length of the CDR3 is 15 residues. CDR1 and CDR2 from the germline V gene are LNHNV and YYDKDF (reference sequence). V was clipped by 0 bases and J by 8 bases; unmatched bases: 9. For the CDR3, the DNA is TGTGCCACCAGCAGAGACTATACAGGGACAGAGGGCTACACCTTC. Amino acids: CATSRDYTGTEGYTF.

The chain joins TRBV13 to TRBJ1-1; TRBD1 aligns across 10 bases. This CDR3 contains 15 residues. V dropped 5 bases and J dropped 5; count of bases not matched to a gene: 8. Germline CDR1 PRHDT, CDR2 FYEKMQ (reference sequence). The CDR3: CASSPTGTGVTEAFF. In nucleotides, the CDR3 is TGTGCCAGCAGCCCGACCGGGACAGGGGTGACTGAAGCTTTCTTT.

The chain recombines TRBV4-1 with TRBJ2-3, with TRBD2 matching over 9 bases. Germline V gives CDR1 MGHRA, CDR2 YSYEKL. This CDR3 is 17 amino acids long. The ends lost 6 bases at V and 3 bases at J; junction bases unmatched: 13. CDR3 residues: CASRRRGGPFSTDTQYF. In nucleotides, the CDR3 is TGCGCCAGCAGAAGGCGGGGGGGCCCTTTCTCGACAGATACGCAGTATTTT.

The gene calls are TRBV6-5 and TRBJ2-1; maybe TRBD2 (6 bases). From germline, CDR1 is MNHEY and CDR2 SVGAGI. V dropped 5 bases and J dropped 9 bases, with 11 bases sitting between them. The CDR3 is 12 amino acids. CDR3 region: CASSPRGIEQFF. CDR3 nucleotide sequence: TGTGCCAGCAGTCCTCGGGGGATTGAGCAGTTCTTC.

V usage is TRBV10-1 and J usage is TRBJ2-5, with TRBD2 matching 7 bases. CDR3 length: 14 amino acids. Germline V gene sequence: CDR1 WNHNN, CDR2 SYGVQD (reference sequence). With V trimmed by 6 bases and J by 1 base, 5 bases remained unmatched. The CDR3 DNA reads as TGCGCCAGCAGACCTAGGGAGGGCCAAGAGACCCAGTACTTC. It is translated as CASRPREGQETQYF.

The CDR3 DNA reads TGTGCCAGCAGCTTGGCCCACAGGACAGGCCCTCAAGAGACCCAGTACTTC. It translates to CASSLAHRTGPQETQYF. The chain uses TRBV5-5 and TRBJ2-5; TRBD1 aligns across 7 bases. The CDR3 loop spans 17 amino acids. Germline CDR1 SGHKS, CDR2 YYEKEE (reference sequence). With 0 bases clipped from V and 2 bases from J, the junction kept 10 bases outside the gene matches.

V is TRBV6-1 and J is TRBJ2-2; the D call may be TRBD1 or TRBD2 (5 bases each). The germline V and J ends were trimmed by 5 bases and 1 base, with 14 bases remaining between them. This CDR3 has 16 residues. The V gene's germline CDR1 is MNHNS and CDR2 SASEGT. The DNA for the CDR3 is TGTGCCAGCAGTAAAGGGACGGGATTGAACACCGGGGAGCTGTTTTTT. Translation gives CASSKGTGLNTGELFF.

The chain recombines TRBV7-2 with TRBJ2-5, with TRBD2 matching over 11 bases. The CDR3 has 16 residues. The V gene end was trimmed by 1 base and the J gene end by 2 bases; junction bases not matched to a gene: 3. Germline lookup yields CDR1 SGHTA and CDR2 FQGNSA. CDR3 nucleotides: TGTGCCAGCAGCTTAGGGGCTAGCGGGGGGCAAGAGACCCAGTACTTC. Protein product: CASSLGASGGQETQYF.

The chain recombines TRBV7-8 with TRBJ2-7; 7 nucleotides align to TRBD1. Per germline, CDR1 SGHVS and CDR2 FQNEAQ. The CDR3 is 15 amino acids. V shed 2 bases, J shed 6 bases, and the junction held 10 bases outside the gene matches. This chain's CDR3 is CASSLWPTGTVEQYF. CDR3 DNA: TGTGCCAGCAGCTTATGGCCCACCGGGACAGTCGAGCAGTACTTC.